What follows describes a single T cell receptor beta chain. No antigen is known for it. PCR used 60 Vbeta primers and 13 Jbeta primers. This table comes from immunoSEQ multiplex PCR, and its TCRdb copy is limited to in-frame clones, with some not included. The sample consists of 90,000 to 120,000 clones, approximately 70% of them appearing once. These data belong to a study of cytomegalovirus exposure and HLA in healthy donors. Findings of the study overall: In vitro confirmation showed a few CMV-associated chains to be CMV antigen specific. Cytomegalovirus association was listed for about 180 TCR beta chains.

Source material: PBMCs. The origin of this receptor is a man aged 35-49 years in good health and CMV-seropositive.

The CDR3 coding sequence is TGTGCCAGCAGCGTAGACAGTGCCTACGAGCAGTACTTC. The encoded protein is CASSVDSAYEQYF. The V call is TRBV9, the J call TRBJ2-7, with D unresolved. Germline loops: CDR1 SGDLS, CDR2 YYNGEE. CDR3 size: 13 residues. V dropped 0 bases and J dropped 2 bases, with 6 bases sitting between them.